The rows below give T cell receptor beta chains drawn from one sample of a study of T cell responses to AZD1222 COVID-19 vaccine. Using immunoSEQ multiplex PCR, the repertoire was profiled, and TCRdb retains in-frame clones only, with some absent. This sample yields more than 100,000 clones, of which about 87% are seen a single time; about 20% belongs to the top ten. This specimen consisted of peripheral blood, obtained on day 0 of AZD1222 vaccination. The receptors stem from an adult in good health. CDR3s include the opening cysteine and the closing phenylalanine or tryptophan. The order of the fields is D gene, V gene, CDR3 protein. D genes are given only for firm matches.

>NA|TRBV6-5
CASTRLETQYF
>NA|TRBV6-2/TRBV6-3
CASSYARETQYF
>TRBD2|TRBV7-2
CASSLAGGPTGELFF
>NA|TRBV5-8
CASSLDFSNQPQHF
>NA|TRBV6-5
CASSRIGGLYEQYF
>NA|TRBV20-1
CSVRPTDTQYF
>NA|TRBV7-9
CASSEGGYEQFF
>TRBD1|TRBV7-9
CASSTGTGEEKLFF
>TRBD1|TRBV7-6
CASSLGQVNQPQHF
>NA|TRBV27
CASGSIRANYGYTF
>TRBD1|TRBV6-5
CASRGGQKTEAFF
>NA|TRBV11-1
CASSPRLVGAGELFF
>NA|TRBV2
CAPMGGGETQYF
>NA|TRBV21-1
CASSKERRGVNQPQHF
>TRBD2|TRBV6-4
CASSDSSGGADTQYF
>NA|TRBV20-1
CSASTSMNTEAFF
>NA|TRBV19
CASSAPGKQFF
>NA|TRBV6-5
CASTGETEAFF
>NA|TRBV10-3
CAISESGGSAANTEAFF
>TRBD2|TRBV12-3/TRBV12-4
CASSVAGEQFF
>TRBD1|TRBV11-2
CASSLGQGGGYTF
>NA|TRBV4-2
CASSQDVNSPLHF
>NA|TRBV6-2/TRBV6-3
CASSYGFQLTGTAFYGYTF
>NA|TRBV15
CATSRPRDTVFNYGYTF
>TRBD1|TRBV6-5
CASKKTGGITEAFF
>NA|TRBV10-3
CAISAGVQETQYF
>NA|TRBV6-5
CASSYSGNGVGGYTF
>NA|TRBV28
CASRSGDQPQHF
>NA|TRBV11-2
CASSLGPVNEKLFF